The entry that follows covers one T cell receptor beta chain sequence. Its antigen is unidentified. This entry comes from a study of identical twins. Study-wide results and limits: Models came in too low on out-of-frame TCR alpha sharing in monozygotic twins.

V shed 9 bases and J shed 4 bases, with 12 bases lying between them. Germline CDR1 and CDR2: SNHLY and FYNNEI. The CDR3 has 13 residues. TCRdb ran MiXCR on the 5' RACE reads and lists one entry per CDR3 protein. The sample yields roughly 350,000 distinct CDR3 sequences, approximately 8.8% seen once. Sequenced input: naive T cells sorted from blood. The rearrangement joins TRBV2 to TRBJ2-2, with D tentatively TRBD1 (5 bases). The TCR originated in a woman between 50 and 59 years old in good health. CDR3 in DNA: TGTGCCAGAGCCAGGACAAGCACCGGGGAGCTGTTTTTT. This translates into CARARTSTGELFF.